The present entry profiles one T cell receptor beta chain with its context. This receptor's antigen is unknown. Base qualities are not recorded, but no much larger clone differs from it by a single base. The data are from a study of siplizumab effects on memory and regulatory T cells (dated by TCRdb to the late 2010s). As for the study more broadly: The study looked at the effect of siplizumab, an anti-CD2 antibody, on alloreactive T-cell subsets in allogeneic mixed lymphocyte reactions made from human PBMCs. On the study overall, not on this receptor specifically: Unstimulated naive T cells appeared more diverse than memory T cells, and naive cells seemed to contribute substantially to the alloresponse. Whether proliferating Tregs from siplizumab cultures were suppressive was not functionally confirmed. The cumulative frequency of alloreactive sequences that could be traced back to unstimulated CD4+ memory T cells was significantly reduced by siplizumab. In reactions with siplizumab, an average of approximately 69% of mappable alloreactive CD4+ clones were Treg-derived, compared with roughly 27% in control reactions. For roughly 75-96% of proliferating CD4+ or CD8+ clones, no naive or memory phenotype could be assigned. Sequences below about 10^-5 frequency were poorly captured, so only a minor fraction of alloreactive clones could be mapped to unstimulated subsets.

Sorted unstimulated T cells, along with proliferating T cells recovered from mixed lymphocyte reactions, underwent TCRbeta CDR3 sequencing. Fresh whole blood from ten HLA-typed healthy donors served as the source for isolating PBMCs. Unstimulated CD4+ non-regulatory T cells were FACS-sorted to map the origin of alloreactive clones. V loses 4 bases at its end and J loses 9 bases; junction bases beyond the gene matches: 5. The CDR3 contains 15 residues, cysteine and phenylalanine counted. Of the read, only the CDR3 DNA is kept; its 45 bases are in frame from base 1. As encoded in the germline V gene, CDR1 is SGHRS while CDR2 is YFSETQ. To prepare the library, the immunoSEQ multiplex PCR assay was applied. The deep sequencing platform assayed approximately 100,000 TCR templates per sample. Genomic DNA extracted from sorted T cells was the material used for TCRbeta CDR3 sequencing. The paper's data handling went like this. The R programming language was used for clonal analysis of TCRbeta CDR3 data. Alloreactive CD4+ and CD8+ clones were defined by comparing unstimulated samples with post-reaction CFSE-low samples. By matching sequences to the repertoires of sorted unstimulated Treg and non-Treg cells, each alloreactive CD4+ clone was assigned a regulatory or non-regulatory origin. TCRdb holds this immuneACCESS table with in-frame rearrangements only. Some clones are missing; in checked studies, unresolved V genes explain under half, and the rest has no known cause. V and J calls and clone size come straight from that table; D and trimming were deduced from the DNA. Recorded for this sample are fewer than 110,000 clones; around nine tenths of them occurred a single time. The ten largest make up about 11% of the sample.

The origin of this receptor is a human donor in good health. Recombination joined TRBV5-1 with TRBJ2-1, with 15 central nucleotides matching TRBD2. The sample taken for sequencing was non-Treg CD4+ T cells sorted from blood. The sample's cell subset or site label, in plain terms: FACS-sorted unstimulated CD4+ non-regulatory T cells. The CDR3 loop reads CASSPGLAGGVEQFF. The nucleotide sequence is given as TGCGCCAGCAGCCCGGGACTAGCGGGAGGTGTTGAGCAGTTCTTC.